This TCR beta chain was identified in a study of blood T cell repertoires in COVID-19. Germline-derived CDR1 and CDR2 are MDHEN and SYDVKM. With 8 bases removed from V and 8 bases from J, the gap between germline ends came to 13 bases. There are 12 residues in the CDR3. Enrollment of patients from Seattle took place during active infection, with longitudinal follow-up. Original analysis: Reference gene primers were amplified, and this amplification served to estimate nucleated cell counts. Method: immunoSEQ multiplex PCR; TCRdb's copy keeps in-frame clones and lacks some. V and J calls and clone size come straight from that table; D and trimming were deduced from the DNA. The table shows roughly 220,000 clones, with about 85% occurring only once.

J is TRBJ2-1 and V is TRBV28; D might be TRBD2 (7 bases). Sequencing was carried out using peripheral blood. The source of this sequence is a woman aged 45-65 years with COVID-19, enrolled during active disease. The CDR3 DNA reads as TGTGCCAGCGGGGGGGGCCTAGATGAGCAGTTCTTC. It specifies CASGGGLDEQFF.